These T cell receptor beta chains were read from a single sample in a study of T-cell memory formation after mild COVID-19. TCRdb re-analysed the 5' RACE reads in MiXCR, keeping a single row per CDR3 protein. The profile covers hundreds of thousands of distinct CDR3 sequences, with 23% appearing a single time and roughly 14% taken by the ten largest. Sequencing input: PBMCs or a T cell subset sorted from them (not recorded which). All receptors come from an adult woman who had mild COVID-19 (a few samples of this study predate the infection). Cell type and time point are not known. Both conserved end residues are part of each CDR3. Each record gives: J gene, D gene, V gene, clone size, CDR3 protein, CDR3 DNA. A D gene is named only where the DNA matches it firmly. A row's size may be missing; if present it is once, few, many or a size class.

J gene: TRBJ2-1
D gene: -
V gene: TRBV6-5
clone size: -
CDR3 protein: CASSLTDYNEQFF
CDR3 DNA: TGTGCCAGCAGTCTGACAGACTACAATGAGCAGTTCTTC

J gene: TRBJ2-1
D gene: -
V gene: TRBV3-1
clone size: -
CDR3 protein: CASSQAGSEQFF
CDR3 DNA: TGTGCCAGCAGCCAAGCCGGGTCAGAGCAGTTCTTC

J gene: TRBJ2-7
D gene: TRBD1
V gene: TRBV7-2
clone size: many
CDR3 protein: CASSLRTGTGGGEQYF
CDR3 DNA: TGTGCCAGCAGCTTAAGGACAGGGACGGGTGGAGGCGAGCAGTACTTC

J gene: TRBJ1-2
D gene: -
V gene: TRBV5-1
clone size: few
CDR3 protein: CASSYGTARRDGYTF
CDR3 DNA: TGCGCCAGCAGCTATGGGACGGCCAGGAGGGATGGCTACACCTTC

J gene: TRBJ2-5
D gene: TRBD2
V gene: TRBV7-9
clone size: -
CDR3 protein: CASSFSGGLGETQYF
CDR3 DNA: TGTGCCAGCAGCTTTAGCGGGGGCCTAGGAGAGACCCAGTACTTC

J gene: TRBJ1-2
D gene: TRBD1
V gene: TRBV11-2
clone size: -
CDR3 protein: CASSSRTGNYGYTF
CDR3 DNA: TGTGCCAGCAGCTCGAGGACAGGCAACTATGGCTACACCTTC

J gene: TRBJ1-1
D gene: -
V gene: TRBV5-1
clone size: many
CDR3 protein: CASSAGLNTEAFF
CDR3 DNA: TGCGCCAGCAGCGCAGGCCTGAACACTGAAGCTTTCTTT

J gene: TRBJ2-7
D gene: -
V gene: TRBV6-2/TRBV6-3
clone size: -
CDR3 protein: CASVPTGIDYEQYF
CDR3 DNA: TGTGCCAGCGTTCCGACAGGCATCGACTACGAGCAGTACTTC

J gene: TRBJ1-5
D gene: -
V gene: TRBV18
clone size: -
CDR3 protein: CASSMQEGYGNQPQHF
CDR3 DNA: TGTGCCAGCTCAATGCAGGAGGGGTATGGCAATCAGCCCCAGCATTTT

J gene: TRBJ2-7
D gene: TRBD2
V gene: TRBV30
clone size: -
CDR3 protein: CAWRAAGRASYEQYF
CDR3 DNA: TGTGCCTGGAGGGCAGCGGGGAGGGCCTCTTACGAGCAGTACTTC

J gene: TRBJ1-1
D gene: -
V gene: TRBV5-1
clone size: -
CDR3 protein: CASSFPQGSTEAFF
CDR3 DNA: TGCGCCAGCAGCTTCCCACAGGGTAGCACTGAAGCTTTCTTT

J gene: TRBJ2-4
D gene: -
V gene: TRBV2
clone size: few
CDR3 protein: CASSSDRGAKNIQYF
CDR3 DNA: TGTGCCAGCAGTTCTGACAGAGGAGCCAAAAACATTCAGTACTTC

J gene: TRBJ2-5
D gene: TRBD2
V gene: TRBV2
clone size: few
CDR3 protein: CASSDALAGGETQYF
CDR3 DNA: TGTGCCAGCAGTGATGCACTAGCGGGGGGAGAGACCCAGTACTTC

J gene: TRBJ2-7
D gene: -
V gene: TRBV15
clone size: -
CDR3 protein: CATSTDVASGHPYEQYF
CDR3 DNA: TGTGCCACCAGCACCGACGTTGCGTCGGGACATCCCTACGAGCAGTACTTC

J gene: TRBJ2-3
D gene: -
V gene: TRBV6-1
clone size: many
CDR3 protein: CASSEVTDTQYF
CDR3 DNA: TGTGCCAGCAGTGAAGTAACAGATACGCAGTATTTT

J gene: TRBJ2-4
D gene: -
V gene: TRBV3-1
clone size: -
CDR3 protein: CASSLGGVNIQYF
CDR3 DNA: TGTGCCAGCAGCCTCGGGGGCGTAAACATTCAGTACTTC

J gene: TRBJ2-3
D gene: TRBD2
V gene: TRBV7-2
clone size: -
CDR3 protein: CATRRTSGRREDTQYF
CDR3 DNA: TGTGCCACCCGTCGGACTAGCGGGAGAAGGGAAGATACGCAGTATTTT

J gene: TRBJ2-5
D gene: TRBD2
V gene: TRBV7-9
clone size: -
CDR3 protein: CASSSRTSAQTQYF
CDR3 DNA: TGTGCCAGCAGCTCCCGGACTAGCGCCCAGACCCAGTACTTC

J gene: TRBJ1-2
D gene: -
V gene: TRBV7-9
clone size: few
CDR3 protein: CASSLDNRVNYGYTF
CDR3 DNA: TGTGCCAGCAGCTTGGATAACAGGGTGAACTATGGCTACACCTTC

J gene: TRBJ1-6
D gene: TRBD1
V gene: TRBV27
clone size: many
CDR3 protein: CASSSGTGRSPLHF
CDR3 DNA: TGTGCCAGCAGCTCCGGGACAGGGAGGTCACCCCTCCACTTT

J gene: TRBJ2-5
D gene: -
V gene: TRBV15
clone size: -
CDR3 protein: CATSRARTSETQYF
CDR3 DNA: TGTGCCACCAGCAGGGCTAGGACGTCCGAGACCCAGTACTTC

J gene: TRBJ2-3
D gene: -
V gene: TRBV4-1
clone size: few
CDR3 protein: CASTAPTDTQYF
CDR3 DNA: TGCGCCAGCACGGCCCCCACAGATACGCAGTATTTT

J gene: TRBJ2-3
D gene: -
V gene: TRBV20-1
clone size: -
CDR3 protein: CSARLDTQYF
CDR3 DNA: TGCAGTGCTAGATTGGATACGCAGTATTTT

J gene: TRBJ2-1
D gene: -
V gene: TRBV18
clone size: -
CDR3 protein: CASSPPVYNEQFF
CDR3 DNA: TGTGCCAGCTCACCACCGGTCTACAATGAGCAGTTCTTC

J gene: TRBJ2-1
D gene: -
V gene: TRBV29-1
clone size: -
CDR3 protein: CSVRGSSYNEQFF
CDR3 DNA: TGCAGCGTGCGGGGTAGCTCCTACAATGAGCAGTTCTTC

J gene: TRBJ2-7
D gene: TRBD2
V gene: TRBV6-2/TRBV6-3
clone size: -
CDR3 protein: CASRRLAGGSYEQYF
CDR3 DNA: TGTGCCAGCAGACGACTAGCGGGAGGCTCCTACGAGCAGTACTTC

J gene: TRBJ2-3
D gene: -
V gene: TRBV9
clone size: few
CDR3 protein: CASSGRTDTQYF
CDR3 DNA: TGTGCCAGCAGCGGGAGAACAGATACGCAGTATTTT

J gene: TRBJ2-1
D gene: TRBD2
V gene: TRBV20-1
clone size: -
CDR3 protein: CSAREGGRYNEQFF
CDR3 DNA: TGCAGTGCTCGGGAGGGGGGGCGGTACAATGAGCAGTTCTTC